This T cell receptor (beta chain) originates from a study of blood T cell repertoires in COVID-19. Turning to the study itself: Specimens from acute and convalescent COVID-19 originated in the United States, Italy and Spain. The cDNA or gDNA used as material had been derived from T cells, B-cell-depleted T cells, or PBMCs.

Cohort allocation depended upon clinical history that participants reported. This clone has a handful of counts. Sequencing was performed with immunoSEQ multiplex PCR; in TCRdb, only in-frame clones are kept and a portion is missing. Of hundreds of thousands of clones listed, 87% were seen once; the top ten hold 10%. The CDR3 contains 11 residues. Germline-derived CDR1 and CDR2 are SGHTA and FQGTGA. With 6 bases removed from V and 8 bases from J, the gap between germline ends came to 10 bases. The sequencing sample was made of PBMCs or T cells enriched from blood (not recorded which). V is TRBV7-3 and J is TRBJ1-2; tentative D call: TRBD1 (6 bases). The source of this sequence is a woman in her 50s who had recovered from COVID-19. CDR3 bases: TGTGCCAGCAGTATCGACAGGGGCTACACCTTC. Translation gives CASSIDRGYTF.